These 14 T cell receptor beta chains share one sample of origin, sequenced in a study of shared clonotypes between healthy human individuals. The assay was immunoSEQ multiplex PCR, and TCRdb's table has in-frame clones only and misses some. The sample shows about 1.5 million clones, around 98% of them seen only once. The sequencing sample was made of naive CD4+ T cells sorted from blood. The subset here: CD45RA+ positively selected. Every receptor here comes from a man aged 25-45 years in good health.

About this clone itself: Other DNA sequences in this sample translate to the same CDR3. The chain joins TRBV6-5 to TRBJ1-5; TRBD1 agrees at 8 bases. Unmatched junction bases numbered 0, after V lost 0 bases and J lost 2 bases. Germline loops: CDR1 MNHEY, CDR2 SVGAGI. The CDR3 totals 15 residues. The CDR3 loop reads CASSYSTGGNQPQHF. Written as DNA, the CDR3 is TGTGCCAGCAGTTACTCGACAGGGGGCAATCAGCCCCAGCATTTT.

The V gene is TRBV19, the J gene TRBJ2-3, with D perhaps assigned TRBD1 or TRBD2 (5 bases each). The CDR3 sequence is 15 residues long. V was pared by 4 bases and J by 6 bases, with 17 bases between. Per the germline V gene, CDR1 is LNHDA and CDR2 is SQIVND (reference sequence). CDR3 protein: CASSTSRDQLDTQYF. The CDR3 DNA reads as TGTGCCAGTAGTACGAGCCGGGACCAACTTGATACGCAGTATTTT.

The chain uses TRBV5-1 and TRBJ2-3, with D uncertain. V lost 0 bases, J lost 2 bases, and 10 bases lay in between. The CDR3 is made up of 15 amino acids. The V gene's germline CDR1 is SGHRS and CDR2 YFSETQ. DNA for the CDR3: TGCGCCAGCAGCTTGGTCGACCAAGTCACAGATACGCAGTATTTT. It specifies CASSLVDQVTDTQYF.

The genes are TRBV19 and TRBJ2-1, with 10 bases lining up with TRBD2. CDR3 length equals 17 residues. V shed 7 bases, J shed 4 bases, and the junction held 13 bases outside the gene matches. CDR1 and CDR2 (germline): LNHDA, SQIVND (reference sequence). The CDR3 DNA is TGTGCCAGTACCCCTTGGCCTAGCGGGAGTATGTACAATGAGCAGTTCTTC. Translated, it gives CASTPWPSGSMYNEQFF.

CDR3 residues: CTSKRVCNEQFF. In nucleotides, the CDR3 is TGCACCAGCAAAAGGGTCTGCAATGAGCAGTTCTTC. This chain joins TRBV1 and TRBJ2-1. TRBV1 is a pseudogene segment. The CDR3 is 12 amino acids.

V gene TRBV7-9 combines with J gene TRBJ2-7; tentatively, D is TRBD2 (6 bases). This CDR3 region has 16 residues. CDR1 and CDR2 (germline): SEHNR, FQNEAQ (reference sequence). V was shortened by 2 bases and J by 0 bases, with 14 bases between the two germline ends. For the CDR3, the DNA is TGTGCCAGCAGCTTAAGGGGCGGGACGGCCTCCTACGAGCAGTACTTC. Translating it yields CASSLRGGTASYEQYF.

The rearrangement joins TRBV9 to TRBJ2-7, with D tentatively TRBD1 (5 bases). CDR1 and CDR2 from the germline V gene are SGDLS and YYNGEE. The CDR3 has 14 amino acids. The V end was cut by 4 bases, the J end by 0 bases, with 11 bases between. The CDR3 nucleotides read TGTGCCAGCAGCCCCAAGACAGTCTCCTACGAGCAGTACTTC. The encoded protein is CASSPKTVSYEQYF.

The rearrangement links TRBV5-4 to TRBJ2-2, with unresolved D. Germline lookup yields CDR1 SGHNT and CDR2 YYREEE (reference sequence). Trimming stripped 5 bases from V and 7 bases from J, with 9 bases between. The CDR3 covers 12 residues. Here the CDR3 reads CASSWSGGELFF. As DNA, the CDR3 is TGTGCCAGCAGTTGGTCGGGCGGGGAGCTGTTTTTT.

On this clone itself: Other DNA sequences from this sample encode an identical CDR3 as well. The V gene is TRBV19, the J gene TRBJ1-1; tentative D call: TRBD1 (6 bases). V lost 2 bases and J lost 0, with 7 bases in between. Germline loops: CDR1 LNHDA, CDR2 SQIVND (reference sequence). The CDR3 totals 14 residues. CDR3 amino acids: CASSIRGLNTEAFF. CDR3 nucleotide sequence: TGTGCCAGTAGTATAAGGGGGTTGAACACTGAAGCTTTCTTT.

The chain is built from TRBV7-9 and TRBJ1-5; D call uncertain. With 5 bases removed from V and 0 bases from J, the gap between germline ends came to 8 bases. Per germline, CDR1 SEHNR and CDR2 FQNEAQ (reference sequence). The CDR3 is 14 residues long. The CDR3 region is CASSPSNSNQPQHF. For the CDR3, the DNA is TGTGCCAGCAGCCCTTCGAATAGCAATCAGCCCCAGCATTTT.

This chain uses TRBV10-3 with TRBJ2-3, with 7 bases that match TRBD1. J lost 10 bases, V lost 2 bases, and 3 bases had no gene match. The germline V gene encodes CDR1 ENHRY and CDR2 SYGVKD. This CDR3 contains 12 residues. In nucleotides, the CDR3 is TGTGCCATCAGTGAGGGGACAGTGGCGCAGTATTTT. This translates into CAISEGTVAQYF.

The gene calls are TRBV5-1 and TRBJ2-3; D may be TRBD1 or TRBD2 (5 bases each). Trimming cost V 5 bases and J 0 bases, with 13 bases left between them. In germline, CDR1 is SGHRS, CDR2 YFSETQ. The CDR3 extends over 15 amino acids. The CDR3 reads CASSRDRSSTDTQYF. Written as DNA, the CDR3 is TGCGCCAGCAGTCGGGACCGATCTAGCACAGATACGCAGTATTTT.

The CDR3 protein is CASSLWSSSGYNEQFF. CDR3 nucleotides: TGTGCCAGCAGCTTATGGAGTTCTAGCGGATACAATGAGCAGTTCTTC. The chain joins TRBV7-8 to TRBJ2-1; 7 bases agree with TRBD2. This CDR3 spans 16 amino acids. CDR1 SGHVS and CDR2 FQNEAQ come from the germline V gene. Germline trimming cut 2 bases from V and 4 bases from J; bases unmatched to any gene: 8.

The chain couples TRBV11-2 to TRBJ2-3, with D perhaps TRBD1 (6 bases). With 3 bases removed from V and 6 bases from J, the gap between germline ends came to 13 bases. There are 14 residues in the CDR3. Germline V lookup: CDR1 SGHAT, CDR2 FQNNGV. CDR3 DNA sequence: TGTGCCAGCAGCTTTGGGGGCCGGACCGATACGCAGTATTTT. Protein: CASSFGGRTDTQYF.